These 2 T cell receptor beta chains were sequenced from one sample in a study of blood T cell repertoires in COVID-19. The table came from immunoSEQ multiplex PCR; TCRdb's copy has only in-frame clones and leaves some out. The sample includes roughly 16,000 clones, under 90% seen only once; the top ten take approximately 5.6%. The source material was peripheral blood. The receptors originated from a human donor in a cohort sampled during active COVID-19.

The chain couples TRBV5-4 to TRBJ1-2; TRBD1 might be the D (5 bases). The CDR3 covers 15 residues. V lost 0 bases to trimming and J lost 2 bases, with 11 bases between them. Germline loops: CDR1 SGHNT, CDR2 YYREEE (reference sequence). The DNA of the CDR3 is TGTGCCAGCAGCTTGGATCTGGCAGGGAACTATGGCTACACCTTC. Protein sequence: CASSLDLAGNYGYTF.

This rearrangement joins TRBV28 to TRBJ2-3, with 11 nucleotides matching TRBD2. This CDR3 region has 17 residues. Germline V gene sequence: CDR1 MDHEN, CDR2 SYDVKM. The V segment lost 5 bases and the J segment 4 bases; nucleotides outside the gene matches: 11. The CDR3 bases are TGTGCCAGCAGTCCCCGGCGTATAGCGGGAGGGGCAGATACGCAGTATTTT. Translated: CASSPRRIAGGADTQYF.